This T cell receptor beta chain was found in a study of read filtering for tumor transcriptome and immune sequencing. The library was built from roughly 400 ng RNA with molecular barcoded adaptors for alpha/delta and beta/gamma chains. In TCRdb, the reads were re-called with MiXCR into one record per CDR3 protein. The sample lists about 61,000 distinct CDR3 sequences, about 19% occurring once. Germline V gene sequence: CDR1 GTSNPN, CDR2 SVGIG (reference sequence). The V end lost 3 bases, the J end lost 3 bases, and 11 bases lay between the germline ends. The CDR3 runs to 13 residues. The sequencing sample was made of a population of CD138-negative cells sorted from bone marrow. The TCR was taken from a donor at least 40 years old with multiple myeloma. The chain combines TRBV30 with TRBJ2-5; D unclear. The CDR3 reads CAWRPGPKETQYF. In DNA form, the CDR3 reads TGTGCCTGGAGGCCTGGCCCAAAAGAGACCCAGTACTTC.